These T cell receptor beta chains were read from a single sample in a study of T cell changes during pregnancy in multiple sclerosis. Assay: immunoSEQ multiplex PCR; the TCRdb copy retains only in-frame clones and omits some. Counted here are approximately 30,000 clones, around 90% occurring once; the ten biggest clones make up roughly 0.6%. Source: CD4+ T cells from peripheral blood mononuclear cells, taken in the first trimester of pregnancy. The receptor source for this set is a female donor in good health, enrolled as a control in a pregnancy study. CDR3s include the opening cysteine and the closing phenylalanine or tryptophan. A D gene is named only where the DNA matches it firmly. The listing skips clone size in some rows; elsewhere it reads once, few, many or a size class.

size	V	J	D	length	DNA	CDR3
NA	TRBV10-3	TRBJ1-2	TRBD1	17	TGTGCCATCAGTGAGCCATCTGGGACAGGTCCACAAGGTGGCTACACCTTC	CAISEPSGTGPQGGYTF
NA	TRBV15	TRBJ2-5	NA	13	TGTGCCACCAGCAGAGATCTCGTGGAGACCCAGTACTTC	CATSRDLVETQYF
once	TRBV28	TRBJ2-3	NA	15	TGTGCCAGCAGTCCCCGGGGGACTAGCACAGATACGCAGTATTTT	CASSPRGTSTDTQYF
NA	TRBV19	TRBJ1-5	TRBD1	15	TGTGCCAGTAAGGACAGGTTCCGAATTAATCAGCCCCAGCATTTT	CASKDRFRINQPQHF
NA	TRBV2	TRBJ2-2	TRBD1	16	TGTGCCAGCAGGGACCGGGACAGGGTAAACACCGGGGAGCTGTTTTTT	CASRDRDRVNTGELFF
once	TRBV7-9	TRBJ1-1	NA	14	TGTGCCAGCAGCTTAACGACACCGGGGACTGAAGCTTTCTTT	CASSLTTPGTEAFF
NA	TRBV15	TRBJ2-3	TRBD2	14	TGTGCCACCAGCAGGGTAGCGGGCGGAGATACGCAGTATTTT	CATSRVAGGDTQYF
once	TRBV5-1	TRBJ2-5	NA	15	TGCGCCAGCAGCTTGGGGGACATAACCCAAGAGACCCAGTACTTC	CASSLGDITQETQYF
NA	TRBV19	TRBJ2-3	TRBD1	14	TGTGCCAGTTGCCAGGGGGCGAACACAGATACGCAGTATTTT	CASCQGANTDTQYF
NA	TRBV7-2	TRBJ2-7	TRBD2	16	TGTGCCAGCAGCTTAGGCCCTAGCGGGGGCTTCTACGAGCAGTACTTC	CASSLGPSGGFYEQYF
NA	TRBV27	TRBJ1-2	NA	13	TGTGCCAGCAGTTTGGACAGCGGCTATGGCTACACCTTC	CASSLDSGYGYTF
NA	TRBV6-6	TRBJ2-1	NA	16	TGTGCCAGCAGTTCCTCCGGGACTCAACGCGGAGATGAGCAGTTCTTC	CASSSSGTQRGDEQFF
NA	TRBV9	TRBJ2-3	TRBD1	14	TGTGCCAGCAGCCCACAGGGGTTCACAGATACGCAGTATTTT	CASSPQGFTDTQYF
few	TRBV5-1	TRBJ2-1	NA	15	TGCGCCAGCAGCTTGGGGGCAGGATGGTCCGATGAGCAGTTCTTC	CASSLGAGWSDEQFF
NA	TRBV30	TRBJ1-4	TRBD1	14	TGTGCCTGGAGTGCCGGGACAGGGGGAGAAAAACTGTTTTTT	CAWSAGTGGEKLFF
NA	TRBV28	TRBJ1-1	NA	14	TGTGCCAGCATTGGAGGGACGGGGAACACTGAAGCTTTCTTT	CASIGGTGNTEAFF